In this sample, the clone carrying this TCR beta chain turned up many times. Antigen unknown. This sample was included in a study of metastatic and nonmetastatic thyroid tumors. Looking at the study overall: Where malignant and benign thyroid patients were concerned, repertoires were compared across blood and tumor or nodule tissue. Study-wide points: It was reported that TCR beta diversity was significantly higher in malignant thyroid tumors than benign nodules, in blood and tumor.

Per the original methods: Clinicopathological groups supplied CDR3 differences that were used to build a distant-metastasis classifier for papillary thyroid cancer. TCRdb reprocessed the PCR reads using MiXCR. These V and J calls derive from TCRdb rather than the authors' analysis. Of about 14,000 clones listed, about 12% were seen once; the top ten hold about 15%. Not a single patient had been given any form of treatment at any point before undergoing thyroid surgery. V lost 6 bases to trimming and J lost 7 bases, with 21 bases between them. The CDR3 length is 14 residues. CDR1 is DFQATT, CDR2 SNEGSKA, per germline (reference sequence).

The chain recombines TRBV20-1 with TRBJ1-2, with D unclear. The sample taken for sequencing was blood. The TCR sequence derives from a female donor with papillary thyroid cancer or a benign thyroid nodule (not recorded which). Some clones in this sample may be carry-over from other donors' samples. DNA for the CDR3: TGCAGTGCAGCTCAGGAGGCGGGTGCATCTGGCTACACCTTC. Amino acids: CSAAQEAGASGYTF.